This T cell receptor beta chain was retrieved from a study of CD8 T cells in ankylosing spondylitis. One entry per CDR3 protein results from TCRdb running MiXCR on the 5' RACE reads. The sample holds around 490,000 distinct CDR3 sequences, about 5.4% seen once. Study-level results: Within ankylosing spondylitis blood, a TCR beta motif made up of several highly homologous variants appeared to be characteristic.

The V gene's germline CDR1 is MGHRA and CDR2 YSYEKL. The CDR3 is 11 amino acids. This clonotype was detected ten times or more. As yet, its antigen is unknown. The junction departs from the called germline gene at one end, perhaps through a read error. The source is a male donor with ankylosing spondylitis. The sample was blood, either unsorted or a sorted T cell fraction (not recorded which). The chain couples TRBV4-1 to TRBJ2-1; D possibly corresponds to TRBD2 (5 bases). CDR3 sequence (DNA): TGCGCCAGCAGCCAAGACACAGCGGAAATCTTC. It codes for CASSQDTAEIF.